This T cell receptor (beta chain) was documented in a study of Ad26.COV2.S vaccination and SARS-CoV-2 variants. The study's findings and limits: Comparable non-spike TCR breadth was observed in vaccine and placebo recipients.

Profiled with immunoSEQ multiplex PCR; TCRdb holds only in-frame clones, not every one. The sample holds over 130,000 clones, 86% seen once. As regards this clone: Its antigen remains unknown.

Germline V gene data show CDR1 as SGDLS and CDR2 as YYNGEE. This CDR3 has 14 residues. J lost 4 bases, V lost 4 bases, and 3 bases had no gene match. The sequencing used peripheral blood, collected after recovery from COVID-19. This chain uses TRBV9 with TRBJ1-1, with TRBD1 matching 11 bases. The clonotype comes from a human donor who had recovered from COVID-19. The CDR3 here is CASSSGQGATEAFF. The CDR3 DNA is TGTGCCAGCAGCAGCGGACAGGGGGCCACTGAAGCTTTCTTT. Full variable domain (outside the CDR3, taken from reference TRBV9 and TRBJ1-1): DSGVTQTPKHLITATGQRVTLRCSPRSGDLSVYWYQQSLDQGLQFLIQYYNGEERAKGNILERFSAQQFPDLHSELNLSSLELGDSALYFCASSSGQGATEAFFGQGTRLTVV.